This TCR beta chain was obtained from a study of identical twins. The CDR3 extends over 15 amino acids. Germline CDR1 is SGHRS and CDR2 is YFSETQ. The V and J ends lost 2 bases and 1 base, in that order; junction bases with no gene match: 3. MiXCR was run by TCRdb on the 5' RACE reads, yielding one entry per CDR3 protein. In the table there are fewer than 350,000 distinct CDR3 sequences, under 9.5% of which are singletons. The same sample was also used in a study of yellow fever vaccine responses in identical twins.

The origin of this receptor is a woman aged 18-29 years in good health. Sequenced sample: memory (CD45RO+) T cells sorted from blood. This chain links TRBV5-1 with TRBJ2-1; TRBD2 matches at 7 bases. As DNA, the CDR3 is TGCGCCAGCAGCTTCGCGGGAGCTTCCTACAATGAGCAGTTCTTC. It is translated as CASSFAGASYNEQFF. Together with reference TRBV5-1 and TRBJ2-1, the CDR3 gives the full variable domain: KAGVTQTPRYLIKTRGQQVTLSCSPISGHRSVSWYQQTPGQGLQFLFEYFSETQRNKGNFPGRFSGRQFSNSRSEMNVSTLELGDSALYLCASSFAGASYNEQFFGPGTRLTVL.